The sequence of this TCR beta chain was determined in a study of T cell repertoires in cytomegalovirus infection (dated by TCRdb to between 2018 and 2021). Study-wide context: Because public TCR beta signatures pointed to carriage of CMV infection together with the matching HLA type, the HLA type of each donor mattered for the analysis. General findings and caveats noted by the study authors: In both this cohort and an independent cohort of 352 donors, the cumulative frequency of public TCR beta family members distinguished carriers of CMV infection plus the relevant HLA type. The ex vivo response was dominated by HLA-C-restricted CMV-specific TCR beta clonotypes, and the single most frequent clonotype in two of eight donors was supplied by these HLA-C-restricted clonotypes.

This clonotype was observed a few times. The antigen it recognizes is unknown. Base quality data are lacking; no much larger clone is found one base away. The germline V gene supplies CDR1 MDHEN and CDR2 SYDVKM. The CDR3 goes from the cysteine to the phenylalanine over 17 residues. CDR3 DNA only is kept here, 51 bases in frame from base 1. V and J lose 7 bases and 0 bases, and a span of 18 bases separates them. The instrument given in TCRdb is Illumina HiSeq 1500. TCRdb's own reprocessing of the public reads used fastp at Q25 and MiXCR and kept productive beta chains. Rows matching on CDR3 protein sequence are summarized as one entry with the most common DNA and genes. This sample has 250,000 to 300,000 distinct CDR3 sequences in its table, and around 15% of those were observed once. The ten most abundant clones make up 7% to 9.5% of the sample.

This sequence uses TRBV28 and TRBJ1-4, with the identity of the D gene unclear. Specimen: PBMCs. This clonotype was obtained from a human donor in good health (CMV status not recorded). Some clones in this sample may be carry-over from other donors' samples. The CDR3 corresponds to CASNFGSGSATNEKLFF. The DNA reads TGTGCCAGCAACTTCGGTAGCGGATCTGCAACTAATGAAAAACTGTTTTTT. Full variable domain (CDR3 extended with the reference TRBV28 and TRBJ1-4 proteins): DVKVTQSSRYLVKRTGEKVFLECVQDMDHENMFWYRQDPGLGLRLIYFSYDVKMKEKGDIPEGYSVSREKKERFSLILESASTNQTSMYLCASNFGSGSATNEKLFFGSGTQLSVL.